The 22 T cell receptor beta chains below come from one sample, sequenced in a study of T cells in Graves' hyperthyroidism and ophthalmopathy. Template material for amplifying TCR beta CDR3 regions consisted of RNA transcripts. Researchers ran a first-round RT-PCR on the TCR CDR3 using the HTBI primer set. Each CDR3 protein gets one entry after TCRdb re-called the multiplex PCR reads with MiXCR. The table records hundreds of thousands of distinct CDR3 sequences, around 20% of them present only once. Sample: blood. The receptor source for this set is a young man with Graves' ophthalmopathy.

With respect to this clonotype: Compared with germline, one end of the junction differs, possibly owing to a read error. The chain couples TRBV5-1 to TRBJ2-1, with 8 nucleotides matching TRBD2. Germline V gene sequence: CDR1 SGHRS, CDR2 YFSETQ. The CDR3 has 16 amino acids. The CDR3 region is CASSLEGSGAYNEQFF. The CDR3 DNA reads TGTGCCAGCAGCTTGGAGGGTAGCGGGGCTTACAATGAGCAGTTCTTC. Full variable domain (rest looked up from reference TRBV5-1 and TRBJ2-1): KAGVTQTPRYLIKTRGQQVTLSCSPISGHRSVSWYQQTPGQGLQFLFEYFSETQRNKGNFPGRFSGRQFSNSRSEMNVSTLELGDSALYLCASSLEGSGAYNEQFFGPGTRLTVL.

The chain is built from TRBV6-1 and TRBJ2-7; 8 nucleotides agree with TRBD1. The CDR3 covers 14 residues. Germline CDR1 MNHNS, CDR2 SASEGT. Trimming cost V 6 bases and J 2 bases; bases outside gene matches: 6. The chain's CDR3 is CASSGQGVTYEQYF. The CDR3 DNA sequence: TGTGCCAGCAGCGGACAGGGTGTTACCTACGAGCAGTACTTC.

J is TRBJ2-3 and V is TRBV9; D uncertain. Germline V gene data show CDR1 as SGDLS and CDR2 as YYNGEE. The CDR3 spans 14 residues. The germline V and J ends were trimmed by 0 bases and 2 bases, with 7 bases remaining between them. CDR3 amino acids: CASSVESHTDTQYF. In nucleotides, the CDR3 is TGTGCCAGCAGCGTAGAAAGCCACACAGATACGCAGTATTTT.

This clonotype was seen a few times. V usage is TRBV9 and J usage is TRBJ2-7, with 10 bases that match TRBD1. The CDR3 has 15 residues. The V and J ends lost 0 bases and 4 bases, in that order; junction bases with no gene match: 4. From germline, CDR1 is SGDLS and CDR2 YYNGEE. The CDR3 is CASSVGDRGSYEQYF. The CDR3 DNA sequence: TGTGCCAGCAGCGTAGGGGACAGGGGAAGTTACGAGCAGTACTTC.

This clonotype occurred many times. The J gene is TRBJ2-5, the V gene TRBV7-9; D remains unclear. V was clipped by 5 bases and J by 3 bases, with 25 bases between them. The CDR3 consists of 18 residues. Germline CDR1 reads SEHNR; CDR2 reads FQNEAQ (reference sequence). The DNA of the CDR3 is TGTGCCAGCAGCGATGCTTTTCGGACGGCGGAACTGAAAGAGACCCAGTACTTC. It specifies CASSDAFRTAELKETQYF.

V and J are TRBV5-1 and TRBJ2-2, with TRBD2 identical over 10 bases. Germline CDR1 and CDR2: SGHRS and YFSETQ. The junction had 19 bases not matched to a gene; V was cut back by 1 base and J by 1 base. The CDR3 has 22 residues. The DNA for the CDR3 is TGCGCCAGCAGCTTGAGTCGCCTCGGACTAGCGGTAAAGAAGGGGAACACCGGGGAGCTGTTTTTT. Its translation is CASSLSRLGLAVKKGNTGELFF.

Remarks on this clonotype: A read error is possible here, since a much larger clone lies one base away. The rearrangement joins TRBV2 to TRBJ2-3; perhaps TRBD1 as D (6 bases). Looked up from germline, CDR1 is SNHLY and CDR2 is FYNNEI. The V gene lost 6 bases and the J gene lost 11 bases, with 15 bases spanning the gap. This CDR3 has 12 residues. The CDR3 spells CASRFDRTEQYF. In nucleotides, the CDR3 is TGTGCCAGCAGATTCGACAGGACGGAGCAGTATTTT.

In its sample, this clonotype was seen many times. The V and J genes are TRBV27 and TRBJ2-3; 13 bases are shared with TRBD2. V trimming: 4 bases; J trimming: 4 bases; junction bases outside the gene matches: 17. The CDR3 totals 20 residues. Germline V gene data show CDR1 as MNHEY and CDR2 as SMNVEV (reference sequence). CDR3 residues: CASSSYPGLAGWGGADTQYF. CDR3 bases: TGTGCCAGCAGTTCGTACCCGGGACTAGCGGGATGGGGGGGGGCAGATACGCAGTATTTT.

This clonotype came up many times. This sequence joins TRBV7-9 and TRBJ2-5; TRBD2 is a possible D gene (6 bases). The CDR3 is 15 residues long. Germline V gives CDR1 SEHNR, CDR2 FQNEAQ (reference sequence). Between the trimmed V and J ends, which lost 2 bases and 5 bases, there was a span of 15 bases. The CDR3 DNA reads TGTGCCAGCAGCTTATCCACGGGAGTAGGGGAGACCCAGTACTTC. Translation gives CASSLSTGVGETQYF.

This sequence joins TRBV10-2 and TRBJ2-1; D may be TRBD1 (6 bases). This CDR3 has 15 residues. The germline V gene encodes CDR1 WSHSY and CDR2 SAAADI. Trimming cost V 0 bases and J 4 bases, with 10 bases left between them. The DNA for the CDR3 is TGCGCCAGCAGTGAGTCTGGGACACAATACAATGAGCAGTTCTTC. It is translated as CASSESGTQYNEQFF.

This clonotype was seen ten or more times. CDR3 in DNA: TGCAGTGCTAGAGATCTGAAGACATATGATCAGCCCCAGCATTTT. Translated, it gives CSARDLKTYDQPQHF. The rearrangement joins TRBV20-1 to TRBJ1-5; D not certain. This CDR3 is 15 amino acids long. Germline V CDR1 and CDR2: DFQATT, SNEGSKA (reference sequence). Trimming removed 0 bases at V and 5 bases at J, with 14 bases between.

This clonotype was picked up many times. In DNA, the CDR3 is TGTGCCAGCAGCGTCTGGACTAGCGGGAGTGGCTACAATGAGCAGTTCTTC. It translates to CASSVWTSGSGYNEQFF. The J gene is TRBJ2-1, the V gene TRBV11-2, with 13 bases lining up with TRBD2. The CDR3 is made up of 17 amino acids. Germline CDR1 SGHAT, CDR2 FQNNGV. The trim removed 5 bases at V and 3 bases at J, leaving 7 bases unmatched.

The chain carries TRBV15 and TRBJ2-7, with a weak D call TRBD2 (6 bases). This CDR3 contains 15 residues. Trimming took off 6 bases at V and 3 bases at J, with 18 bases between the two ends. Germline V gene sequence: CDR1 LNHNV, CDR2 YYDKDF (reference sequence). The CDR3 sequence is CATRAFGGESYEQYF. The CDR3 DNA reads TGTGCCACCAGGGCTTTCGGAGGGGAAAGCTACGAGCAGTACTTC. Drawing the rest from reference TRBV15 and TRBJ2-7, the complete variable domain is DAMVIQNPRYQVTQFGKPVTLSCSQTLNHNVMYWYQQKSSQAPKLLFHYYDKDFNNEADTPDNFQSRRPNTSFCFLDIRSPGLGDTAMYLCATRAFGGESYEQYFGPGTRLTVT.

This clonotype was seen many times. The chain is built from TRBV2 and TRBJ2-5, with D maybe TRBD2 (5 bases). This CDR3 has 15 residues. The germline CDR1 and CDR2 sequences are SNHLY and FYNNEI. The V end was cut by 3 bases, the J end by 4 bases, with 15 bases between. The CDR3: CASSDREGFAETQYF. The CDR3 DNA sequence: TGTGCCAGCAGTGATCGCGAGGGATTCGCAGAGACCCAGTACTTC.

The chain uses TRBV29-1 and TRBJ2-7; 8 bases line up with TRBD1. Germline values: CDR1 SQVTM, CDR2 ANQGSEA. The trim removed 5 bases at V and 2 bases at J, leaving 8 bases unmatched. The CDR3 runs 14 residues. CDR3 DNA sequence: TGCAGCGTTCTCAGGACAGGGAATCCCTACGAGCAGTACTTC. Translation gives CSVLRTGNPYEQYF.

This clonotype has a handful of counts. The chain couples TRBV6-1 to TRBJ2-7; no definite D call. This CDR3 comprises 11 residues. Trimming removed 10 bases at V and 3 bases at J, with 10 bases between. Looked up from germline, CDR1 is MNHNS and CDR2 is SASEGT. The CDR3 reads CAIRTSYEQYF. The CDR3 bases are TGTGCCATTCGGACGAGCTACGAGCAGTACTTC.

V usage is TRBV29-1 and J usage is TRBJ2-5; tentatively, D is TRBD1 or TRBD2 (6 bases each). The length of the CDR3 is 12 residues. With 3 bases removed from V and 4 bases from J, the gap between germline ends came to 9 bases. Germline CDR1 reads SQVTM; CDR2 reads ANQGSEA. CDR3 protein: CSVDRGGETQYF. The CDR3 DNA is TGCAGCGTTGACAGGGGAGGAGAGACCCAGTACTTC.

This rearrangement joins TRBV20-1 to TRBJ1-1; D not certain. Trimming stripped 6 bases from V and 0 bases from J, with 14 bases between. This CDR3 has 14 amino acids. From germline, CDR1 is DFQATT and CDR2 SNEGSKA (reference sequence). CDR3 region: CSAHDTHMNTEAFF. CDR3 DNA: TGCAGTGCCCATGACACACACATGAACACTGAAGCTTTCTTT.

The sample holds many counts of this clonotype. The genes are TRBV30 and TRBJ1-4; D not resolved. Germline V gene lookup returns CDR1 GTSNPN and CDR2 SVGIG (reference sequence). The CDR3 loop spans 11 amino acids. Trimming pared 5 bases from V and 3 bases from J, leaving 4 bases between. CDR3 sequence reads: CAWASNEKLFF. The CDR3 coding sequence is TGTGCCTGGGCATCTAATGAAAAACTGTTTTTT.

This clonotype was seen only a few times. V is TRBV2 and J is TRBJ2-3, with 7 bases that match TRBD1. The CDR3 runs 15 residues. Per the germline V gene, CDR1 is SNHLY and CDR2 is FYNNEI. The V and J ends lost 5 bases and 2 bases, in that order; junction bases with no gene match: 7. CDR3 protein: CASSLTGALTDTQYF. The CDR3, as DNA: TGTGCCAGCAGTTTAACAGGGGCCCTCACAGATACGCAGTATTTT.

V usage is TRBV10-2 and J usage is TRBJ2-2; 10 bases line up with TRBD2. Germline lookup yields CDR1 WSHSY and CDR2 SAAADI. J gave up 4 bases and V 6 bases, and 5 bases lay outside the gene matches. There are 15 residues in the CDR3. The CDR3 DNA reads TGCGCCAGCAGGGACCTAGCGGGGGTCACCGGGGAGCTGTTTTTT. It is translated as CASRDLAGVTGELFF.

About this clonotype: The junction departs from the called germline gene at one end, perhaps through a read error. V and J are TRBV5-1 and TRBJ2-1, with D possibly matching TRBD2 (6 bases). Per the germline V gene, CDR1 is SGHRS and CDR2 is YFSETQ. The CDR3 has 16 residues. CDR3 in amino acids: CASSPFASGSDNEQFF. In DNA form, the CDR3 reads TGTGCCAGCAGCCCATTCGCCAGCGGGTCTGACAATGAGCAGTTCTTC.